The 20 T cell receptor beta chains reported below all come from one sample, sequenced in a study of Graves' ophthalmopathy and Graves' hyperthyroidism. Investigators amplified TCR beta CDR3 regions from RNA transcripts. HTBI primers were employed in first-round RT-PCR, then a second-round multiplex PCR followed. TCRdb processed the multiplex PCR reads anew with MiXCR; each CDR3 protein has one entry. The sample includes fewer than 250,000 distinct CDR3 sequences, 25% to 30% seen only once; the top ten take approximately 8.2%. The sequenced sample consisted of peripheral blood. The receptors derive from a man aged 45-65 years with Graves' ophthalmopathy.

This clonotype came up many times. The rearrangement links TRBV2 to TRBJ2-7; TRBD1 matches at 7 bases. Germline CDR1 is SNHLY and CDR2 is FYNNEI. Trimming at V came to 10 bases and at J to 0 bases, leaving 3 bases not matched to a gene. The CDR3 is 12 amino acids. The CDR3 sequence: CATRDSSYEQYF. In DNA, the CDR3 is TGTGCCACCAGGGACAGCTCCTACGAGCAGTACTTC.

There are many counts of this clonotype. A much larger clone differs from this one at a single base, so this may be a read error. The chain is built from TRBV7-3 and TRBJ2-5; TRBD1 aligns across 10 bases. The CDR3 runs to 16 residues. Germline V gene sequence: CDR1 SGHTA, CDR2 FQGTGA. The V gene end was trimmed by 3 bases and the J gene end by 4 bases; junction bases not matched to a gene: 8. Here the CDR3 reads CASSLLLGQGRETQYF. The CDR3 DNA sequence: TGTGCCAGCAGCTTGCTCCTGGGACAGGGGAGAGAGACCCAGTACTTC.

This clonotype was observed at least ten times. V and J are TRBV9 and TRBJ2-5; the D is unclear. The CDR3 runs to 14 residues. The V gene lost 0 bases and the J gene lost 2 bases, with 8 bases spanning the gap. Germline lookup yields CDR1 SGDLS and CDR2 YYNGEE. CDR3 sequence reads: CASSVESFQETQYF. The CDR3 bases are TGTGCCAGCAGCGTAGAATCCTTTCAAGAGACCCAGTACTTC.

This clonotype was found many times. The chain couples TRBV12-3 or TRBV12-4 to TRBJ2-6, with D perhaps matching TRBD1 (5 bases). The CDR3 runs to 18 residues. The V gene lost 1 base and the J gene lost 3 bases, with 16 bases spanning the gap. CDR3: CASSLDKHQGFGANVLTF. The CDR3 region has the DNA TGTGCCAGCAGTTTAGACAAGCATCAGGGCTTTGGGGCCAACGTCCTGACTTTC.

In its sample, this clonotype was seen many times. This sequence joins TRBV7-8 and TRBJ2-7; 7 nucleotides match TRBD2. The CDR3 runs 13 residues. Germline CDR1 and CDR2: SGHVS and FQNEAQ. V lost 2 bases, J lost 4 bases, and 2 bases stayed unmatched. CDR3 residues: CASSLNSGYEQYF. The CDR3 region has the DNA TGTGCCAGCAGCTTAAATAGCGGGTACGAGCAGTACTTC.

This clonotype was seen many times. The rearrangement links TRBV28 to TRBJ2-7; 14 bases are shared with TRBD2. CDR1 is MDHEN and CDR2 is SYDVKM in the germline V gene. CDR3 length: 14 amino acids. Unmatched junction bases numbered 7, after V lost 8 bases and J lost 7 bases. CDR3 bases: TGTGCCAGCGGACTAGCGGGAGGTAGAGATGAGCAGTACTTC. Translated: CASGLAGGRDEQYF.

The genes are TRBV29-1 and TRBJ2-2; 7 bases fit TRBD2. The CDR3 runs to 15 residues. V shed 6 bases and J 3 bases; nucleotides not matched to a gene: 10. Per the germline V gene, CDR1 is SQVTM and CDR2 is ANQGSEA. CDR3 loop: CSVVLKRDHTGELFF. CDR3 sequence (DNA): TGCAGCGTCGTCTTAAAGCGGGACCACACCGGGGAGCTGTTTTTT.

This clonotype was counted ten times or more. The chain's CDR3 is CASTGQGAPGYTF. The CDR3 nucleotides are TGTGCCAGTACCGGGCAGGGGGCGCCTGGCTACACCTTC. The chain recombines TRBV19 with TRBJ1-2; 8 positions match TRBD1. With 7 bases clipped from V and 7 bases from J, the junction kept 8 bases outside the gene matches. The germline V gene has CDR1 LNHDA and CDR2 SQIVND (reference sequence). The CDR3 length is 13 residues.

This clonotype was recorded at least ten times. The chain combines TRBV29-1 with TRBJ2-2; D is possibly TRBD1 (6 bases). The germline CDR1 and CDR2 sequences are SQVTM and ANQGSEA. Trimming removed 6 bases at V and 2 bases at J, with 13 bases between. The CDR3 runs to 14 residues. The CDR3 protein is CSVPGHPNTGELFF. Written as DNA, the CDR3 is TGCAGCGTCCCGGGACACCCAAACACCGGGGAGCTGTTTTTT.

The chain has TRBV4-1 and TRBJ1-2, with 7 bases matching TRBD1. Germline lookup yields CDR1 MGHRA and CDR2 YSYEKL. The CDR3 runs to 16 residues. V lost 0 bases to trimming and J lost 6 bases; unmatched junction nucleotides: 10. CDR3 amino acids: CASSQDLRQGGDGYTF. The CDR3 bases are TGCGCCAGCAGCCAAGATCTACGACAGGGAGGCGATGGCTACACCTTC.

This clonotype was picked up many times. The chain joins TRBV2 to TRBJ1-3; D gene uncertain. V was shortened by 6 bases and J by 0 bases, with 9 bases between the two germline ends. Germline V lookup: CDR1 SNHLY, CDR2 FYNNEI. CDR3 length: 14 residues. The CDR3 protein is CASRPEYSGNTIYF. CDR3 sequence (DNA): TGTGCCAGCAGGCCGGAATACTCTGGAAACACCATATATTTT.

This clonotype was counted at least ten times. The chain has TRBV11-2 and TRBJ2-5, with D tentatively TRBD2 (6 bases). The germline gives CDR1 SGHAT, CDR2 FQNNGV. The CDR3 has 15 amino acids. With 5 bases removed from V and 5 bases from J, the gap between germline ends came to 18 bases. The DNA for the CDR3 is TGTGCCAGCAGCCCCGTCGCGGGGAACGAGGAGACCCAGTACTTC. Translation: CASSPVAGNEETQYF.

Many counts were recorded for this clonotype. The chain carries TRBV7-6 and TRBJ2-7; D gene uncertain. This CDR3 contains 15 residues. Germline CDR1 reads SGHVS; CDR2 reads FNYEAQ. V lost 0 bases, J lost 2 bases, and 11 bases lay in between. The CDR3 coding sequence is TGTGCCAGCAGCTTAGCCGACCACGCAACCTACGAGCAGTACTTC. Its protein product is CASSLADHATYEQYF.

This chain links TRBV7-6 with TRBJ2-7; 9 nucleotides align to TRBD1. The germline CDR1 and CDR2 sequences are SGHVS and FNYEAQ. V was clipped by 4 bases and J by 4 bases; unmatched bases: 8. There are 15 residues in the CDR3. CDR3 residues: CASSSSDRGVYEQYF. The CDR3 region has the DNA TGTGCCAGCAGCTCATCAGACAGGGGGGTTTACGAGCAGTACTTC.

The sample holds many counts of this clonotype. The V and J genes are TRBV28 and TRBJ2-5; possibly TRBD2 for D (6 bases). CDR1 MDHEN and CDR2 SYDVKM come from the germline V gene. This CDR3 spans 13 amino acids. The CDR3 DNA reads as TGTGCGATCCAGAACATGAGCGGGGAGACCCAGTACTTC. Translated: CAIQNMSGETQYF.

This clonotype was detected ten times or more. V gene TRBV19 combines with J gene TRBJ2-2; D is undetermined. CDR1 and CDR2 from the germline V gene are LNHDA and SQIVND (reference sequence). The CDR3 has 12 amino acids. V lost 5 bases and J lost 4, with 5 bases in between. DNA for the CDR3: TGTGCCAGTAGTGCCCCCACCGGGGAGCTGTTTTTT. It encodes CASSAPTGELFF.

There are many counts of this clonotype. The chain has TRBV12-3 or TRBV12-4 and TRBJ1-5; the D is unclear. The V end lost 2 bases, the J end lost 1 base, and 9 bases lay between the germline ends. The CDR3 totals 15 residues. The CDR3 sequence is CASSLSPSSNQPQHF. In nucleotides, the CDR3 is TGTGCCAGCAGTTTAAGTCCCTCGAGCAATCAGCCCCAGCATTTT.

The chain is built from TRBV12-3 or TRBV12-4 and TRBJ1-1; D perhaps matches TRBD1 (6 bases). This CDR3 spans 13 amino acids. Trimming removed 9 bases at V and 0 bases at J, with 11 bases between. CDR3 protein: CASSKGVNTEAFF. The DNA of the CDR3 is TGTGCCAGTAGTAAGGGGGTGAACACTGAAGCTTTCTTT.

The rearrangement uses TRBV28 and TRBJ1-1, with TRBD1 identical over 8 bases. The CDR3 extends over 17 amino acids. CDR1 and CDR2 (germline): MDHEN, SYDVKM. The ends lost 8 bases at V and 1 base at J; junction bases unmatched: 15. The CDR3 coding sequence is TGTGCCAGCGGGGGATGGGACAGGAGGGAAACGAACACTGAAGCTTTCTTT. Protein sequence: CASGGWDRRETNTEAFF.

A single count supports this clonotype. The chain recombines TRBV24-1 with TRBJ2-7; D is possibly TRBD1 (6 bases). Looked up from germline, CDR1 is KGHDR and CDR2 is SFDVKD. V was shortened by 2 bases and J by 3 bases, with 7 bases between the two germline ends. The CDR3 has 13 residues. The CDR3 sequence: CATSDSDSYEQYF. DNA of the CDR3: TGTGCCACCAGTGATTCGGACAGCTACGAGCAGTACTTC.